The T cell receptor (beta chain) under discussion was sequenced for a study of response to subunit inactivated influenza vaccine. Overall study findings and caveats: It was suggested by the authors that few new T cells are recruited by each seasonal influenza vaccination.

TCRdb processed the RT-PCR reads anew with MiXCR; each CDR3 protein has one entry. The top ten clones hold under 13% of a sample with roughly 780,000 distinct CDR3 sequences, roughly 20% of them seen once. This clonotype has a handful of counts. Its antigen is not identified. This clonotype was sampled from a man between 50 and 59 years old who received an inactivated influenza vaccine. Here the sequenced sample was PBMCs from blood, taken roughly 5 days after vaccination.

Written as DNA, the CDR3 is TGTGCCAGCAGCGAAGGGGACAAGAATTACTACAATGAGCAGTTCTTC. Protein: CASSEGDKNYYNEQFF. The chain has TRBV21-1 and TRBJ2-1; TRBD1 reflects the table's D call only, with no check against the DNA. TRBV21-1 is flagged as a pseudogene. The CDR3 has 16 amino acids.